What follows are 5 T cell receptor beta chains derived from one specimen sequenced in a study of cytomegalovirus exposure and HLA in healthy donors. Sequencing used immunoSEQ multiplex PCR; TCRdb keeps in-frame clones, though not all of them. The data contain 200,000 to 250,000 clones, roughly 90% of them singletons. Sequencing used PBMCs. These receptors all stem from a young man in good health and CMV-seropositive.

This chain uses TRBV5-4 with TRBJ2-3; D possibly corresponds to TRBD1 (6 bases). Trimming shortened V by 1 base and J by 0 bases, and 9 bases separated the two germline ends. Germline CDR1 reads SGHNT; CDR2 reads YYREEE (reference sequence). This CDR3 spans 15 amino acids. The CDR3 here is CASSLWGPSTDTQYF. The CDR3 region has the DNA TGTGCCAGCAGCTTGTGGGGGCCCAGCACAGATACGCAGTATTTT.

Concerning this clone: The DNA is omitted, as the CDR3 cannot be located on it reliably, and the CDR3 follows TCRdb's listing. The chain uses TRBV5-1 and TRBJ2-1; TRBD2 was called by the table and not checked on the DNA. Per germline, CDR1 SGHRS and CDR2 YFSETQ. The CDR3 totals 18 residues, both ends included. CDR3 sequence: CASSPAGGSSTSYNEQFF.

V gene TRBV2 combines with J gene TRBJ2-3; D is uncertain. V dropped 3 bases and J dropped 0 bases, with 10 bases sitting between them. In germline, CDR1 is SNHLY, CDR2 FYNNEI. This CDR3 has 15 amino acids. The CDR3 loop is CASSEVRSSTDTQYF. The DNA of the CDR3 is TGTGCCAGCAGTGAGGTCCGGTCTAGCACAGATACGCAGTATTTT.

This rearrangement joins TRBV2 to TRBJ1-2; 7 bases are shared with TRBD1. The V segment lost 6 bases and the J segment 0 bases; nucleotides outside the gene matches: 7. The germline V gene encodes CDR1 SNHLY and CDR2 FYNNEI. The CDR3 is made up of 15 amino acids. The CDR3: CASRFNQGANYGYTF. For the CDR3, the DNA is TGTGCCAGCAGGTTCAATCAGGGGGCTAACTATGGCTACACCTTC. The complete variable domain, with remaining parts taken from reference TRBV2 and TRBJ1-2, reads EPEVTQTPSHQVTQMGQEVILRCVPISNHLYFYWYRQILGQKVEFLVSFYNNEISEKSEIFDDQFSVERPDGSNFTLKIRSTKLEDSAMYFCASRFNQGANYGYTFGSGTRLTVV.

As for this clone: Other nucleotide sequences in the sample specify the same CDR3. The chain employs TRBV5-6 and TRBJ1-5; possible D gene TRBD1, 5 bases. The germline V and J ends were trimmed by 2 bases and 5 bases, with 5 bases remaining between them. The CDR3 totals 12 residues. Germline V gives CDR1 SGHDT, CDR2 YYEEEE. CDR3 DNA sequence: TGTGCCAGCAGCTTAGGGGATCAGCCCCAGCATTTT. This codes for CASSLGDQPQHF.